The entry below describes one T cell receptor beta chain. Its specificity is not known. The record originates from a study of beta chain features in type 1 diabetes. All of the isolated RNA was reverse transcribed, so expressed TCRB transcripts were sequenced. Data came from immunoSEQ multiplex PCR; TCRdb stores just in-frame clones and leaves some out. Here the sample spans over 200,000 clones, under 13% being singletons. CDR3 length equals 16 residues. V was shortened by 0 bases and J by 0 bases, with 10 bases between the two germline ends. CDR1 and CDR2 from the germline V gene are SGDLS and YYNGEE. Overall study results and limits: Type 1 diabetes patients had TCRB CDR3s that were shorter (moderately but significantly so) in all four CD4+ subsets.

Sequencing input: naive CD4+ T cells from blood. The V gene is TRBV9, the J gene TRBJ1-3; no definite D call. This TCR came from a man aged 25 to 40 with type 1 diabetes. CDR3 loop: CASSVDGQDSGNTIYF. The CDR3, as DNA: TGTGCCAGCAGCGTAGACGGCCAGGACTCTGGAAACACCATATATTTT.